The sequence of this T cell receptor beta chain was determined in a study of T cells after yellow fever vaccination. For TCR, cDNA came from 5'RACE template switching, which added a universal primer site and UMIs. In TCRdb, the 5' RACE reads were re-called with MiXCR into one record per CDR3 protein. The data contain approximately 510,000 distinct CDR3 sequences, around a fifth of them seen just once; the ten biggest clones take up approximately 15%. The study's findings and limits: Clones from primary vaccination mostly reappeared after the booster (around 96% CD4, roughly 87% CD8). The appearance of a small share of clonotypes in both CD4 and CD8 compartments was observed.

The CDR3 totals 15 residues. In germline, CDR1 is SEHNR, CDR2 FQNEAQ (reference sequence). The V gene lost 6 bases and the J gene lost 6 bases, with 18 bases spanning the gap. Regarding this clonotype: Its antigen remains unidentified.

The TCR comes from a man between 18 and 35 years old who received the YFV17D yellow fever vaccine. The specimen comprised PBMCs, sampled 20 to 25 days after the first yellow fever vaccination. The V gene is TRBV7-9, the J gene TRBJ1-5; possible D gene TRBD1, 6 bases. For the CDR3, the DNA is TGTGCCAGCAGTACCATGGGGGGCGCGGGTCAGCCCCAGCATTTT. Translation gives CASSTMGGAGQPQHF. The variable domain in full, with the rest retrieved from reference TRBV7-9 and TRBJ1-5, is DTGVSQNPRHKITKRGQNVTFRCDPISEHNRLYWYRQTLGQGPEFLTYFQNEAQLEKSRLLSDRFSAERPKGSFSTLEIQRTEQGDSAMYLCASSTMGGAGQPQHFGDGTRLSIL.